The T cell receptor (beta chain) described here comes from a study of control samples from healthy donors and cancer patients (dated by TCRdb to about 2020). About this clone itself: Its antigen is unknown. It has no much larger one-base neighbor in the sample; base qualities were not kept.

Library prep was done by the immunoSEQ multiplex PCR assay. TCRdb provides this immuneACCESS table in a form limited to in-frame rearrangements. Some clones are lacking; in checked studies, under half of them reflect an unresolved V gene, and why the rest are absent is not known. This sample gives tens of thousands of clones in total; 91% of them show up just once. The ten largest make up less than 20% of the sample. What was sequenced was blood. The receptor comes from a man aged 25 to 40 in good health.

CDR3 loop: CAWSVRRLYGYTF. The nucleotide sequence is TGTGCCTGGAGTGTCCGCAGACTCTATGGCTACACCTTC. The chain employs TRBV30 and TRBJ1-2, with the D gene uncertain. CDR1 and CDR2 (GTSNPN, SVGIG) derive from the germline V gene (reference sequence). The CDR3, from cysteine to phenylalanine, totals 13 residues. The read is trimmed to its CDR3 DNA, 39 bases read in frame from base 1. Cut back by 0 bases and 4 bases, the V and J ends lie 9 bases apart.